This entry lists 13 T cell receptor beta chains sequenced from one sample in a study of regulatory T cells in long-lasting Graves disease. Time point given: newly diagnosed GD, antithyroid drugs for less than 3 months. Scientists built the TCR library using RNA that was extracted from PBMCs. The TCR beta library used iRepertoire HTBI primers with Arm-PCR amplification of CDR3. TCRdb re-called the multiplex PCR reads with MiXCR, one entry per CDR3 protein. The table records 400,000 to 650,000 distinct CDR3 sequences, 15% to 20% of them present only once. This sample was also put to use in a study of T cells in Graves' hyperthyroidism and ophthalmopathy.

The sequencing here drew on peripheral blood mononuclear cells (PBMCs), taken at new diagnosis, from a patient treated with antithyroid drugs. The receptors were gathered from a woman aged 35 to 59 with Graves disease.

The chain couples TRBV2 to TRBJ2-3; TRBD1 matches at 8 bases. J lost 0 bases, V lost 7 bases, and 18 bases had no gene match. This CDR3 has 19 residues. CDR1 and CDR2 (germline): SNHLY, FYNNEI. The CDR3 bases are TGTGCCAGCAATTTGAGGCCAGGGGGCTTTATGCTTAGCACAGATACGCAGTATTTT. Its translation: CASNLRPGGFMLSTDTQYF.

This clonotype was recorded at least ten times. V is TRBV7-9 and J is TRBJ1-1; possible D gene TRBD1, 6 bases. Per germline, CDR1 SEHNR and CDR2 FQNEAQ (reference sequence). This CDR3 is built from 16 residues. Trimming cost V 1 base and J 2 bases, with 14 bases left between them. CDR3 sequence: CASSLVGGGGNTEAFF. The CDR3 coding sequence is TGTGCCAGCAGCTTAGTCGGGGGGGGCGGAAACACTGAAGCTTTCTTT. Together with reference TRBV7-9 and TRBJ1-1, the CDR3 gives the full variable domain: DTGVSQNPRHKITKRGQNVTFRCDPISEHNRLYWYRQTLGQGPEFLTYFQNEAQLEKSRLLSDRFSAERPKGSFSTLEIQRTEQGDSAMYLCASSLVGGGGNTEAFFGQGTRLTVV.

Remarks on this clonotype: One end of the junction fails to match germline, which may point to a read error. The chain is built from TRBV2 and TRBJ1-4, with 7 positions matching TRBD1. Per the germline V gene, CDR1 is SNHLY and CDR2 is FYNNEI. This CDR3 contains 16 residues. The CDR3 DNA is TGTGCCAGCAGCGAGGACAGGACGGTTGTTGGTGAAAAACTGTGTTTT. Translation: CASSEDRTVVGEKLCF.

Worth noting for this clonotype: It may be a read error: a sequence one base away is much more abundant. The chain is built from TRBV28 and TRBJ2-1, with 13 bases that match TRBD2. The CDR3 spans 15 residues. Per germline, CDR1 MDHEN and CDR2 SYDVKM. The V and J ends lost 3 bases and 15 bases, in that order; junction bases with no gene match: 11. CDR3 protein: CASSFGTSGGGGRFF. CDR3 DNA: TGTGCCAGCAGTTTCGGTACTAGCGGGGGGGGCGGAAGGTTCTTC.

This clonotype was detected many times. The gene calls are TRBV5-1 and TRBJ2-7, with D perhaps TRBD1 or TRBD2 (6 bases each). The V and J ends lost 0 bases and 2 bases respectively, with 12 bases between them. Per the germline V gene, CDR1 is SGHRS and CDR2 is YFSETQ. The CDR3 extends over 15 amino acids. As DNA, the CDR3 is TGCGCCAGCAGCTTGGATGGAGGGGGGCCCTACGAGCAGTACTTC. Translation gives CASSLDGGGPYEQYF.

This clonotype was seen more than once but under ten times. The chain employs TRBV19 and TRBJ2-7; 7 bases align to TRBD1. The CDR3 has 15 residues. V lost 3 bases to trimming and J lost 0 bases; unmatched junction nucleotides: 5. Germline assignment: CDR1 LNHDA and CDR2 SQIVND (reference sequence). The CDR3 protein is CASSMAGTDSYEQYF. The CDR3 DNA follows: TGTGCCAGTAGTATGGCCGGGACAGACTCCTACGAGCAGTACTTC.

The rearrangement uses TRBV5-1 and TRBJ2-3; 7 bases are a match to TRBD1. The junction had 8 bases not matched to a gene; V was cut back by 4 bases and J by 6 bases. The CDR3 consists of 14 residues. CDR1 is SGHRS and CDR2 is YFSETQ in the germline V gene. CDR3 sequence: CASSPTPRGDTQYF. As DNA, the CDR3 is TGCGCCAGCAGCCCAACCCCCAGGGGGGATACGCAGTATTTT.

In its sample, this clonotype was seen many times. The CDR3 DNA sequence: TGTGCCACCAGTTCCGGACAGGCCCAGGATACGCAGTATTTT. Its translation: CATSSGQAQDTQYF. V and J are TRBV24-1 and TRBJ2-3, with TRBD1 identical over 7 bases. CDR1 KGHDR and CDR2 SFDVKD come from the germline V gene. With V trimmed by 6 bases and J by 6 bases, 8 bases remained unmatched. The CDR3 runs 14 residues.

This clonotype appeared many times. The rearrangement uses TRBV9 and TRBJ1-6, with a tentative D call TRBD1 (5 bases). CDR1 SGDLS and CDR2 YYNGEE come from the germline V gene. Trimming shortened V by 5 bases and J by 7 bases, and 13 bases separated the two germline ends. The CDR3 is 14 amino acids. CDR3 in DNA: TGTGCCAGCAGGGCCGGGACGGGCAATTCACCCCTCCACTTT. Protein: CASRAGTGNSPLHF.

The table lists this clonotype with many counts. The chain has TRBV7-9 and TRBJ2-7; D uncertain. V was cut by 3 bases and J by 2 bases, with 11 bases left in between. CDR1 and CDR2 (germline): SEHNR, FQNEAQ (reference sequence). CDR3 length: 14 amino acids. The chain's CDR3 is CASSFASIPYEQYF. The CDR3 nucleotides read TGTGCCAGCAGCTTTGCCTCAATCCCCTACGAGCAGTACTTC.

This clonotype was seen many times. CDR3 in DNA: TGTGCCAGCAGACGAAGGCCGGGACAGGCCTCGATGAGAGCTTTCTTT. It translates to CASRRRPGQASMRAFF. V is TRBV6-1 and J is TRBJ1-1; 8 bases are a match to TRBD1. CDR1 and CDR2 (germline): MNHNS, SASEGT. CDR3 length equals 16 residues. Trimming cost V 6 bases and J 10 bases; bases outside gene matches: 19.

Many counts were recorded for this clonotype. The J gene is TRBJ1-2, the V gene TRBV7-2; D remains ambiguous. V gave up 4 bases and J gave up 8 bases, with 20 bases separating them. From germline, CDR1 is SGHTA and CDR2 FQGNSA. This CDR3 is built from 15 residues. CDR3 coding DNA: TGTGCCAGCAGCTCGACCCGGACGGCCCTGGGGGGCTACACCTTC. Translated, it gives CASSSTRTALGGYTF.

This chain uses TRBV14 with TRBJ2-5; 7 bases are a match to TRBD2. CDR3 length: 13 residues. Germline CDR1 SGHDN, CDR2 FVKESK. V lost 4 bases and J lost 4; bases outside the gene matches: 3. This chain's CDR3 is CASSRGGRETQYF. The DNA of the CDR3 is TGTGCCAGCAGCCGGGGAGGGAGAGAGACCCAGTACTTC.